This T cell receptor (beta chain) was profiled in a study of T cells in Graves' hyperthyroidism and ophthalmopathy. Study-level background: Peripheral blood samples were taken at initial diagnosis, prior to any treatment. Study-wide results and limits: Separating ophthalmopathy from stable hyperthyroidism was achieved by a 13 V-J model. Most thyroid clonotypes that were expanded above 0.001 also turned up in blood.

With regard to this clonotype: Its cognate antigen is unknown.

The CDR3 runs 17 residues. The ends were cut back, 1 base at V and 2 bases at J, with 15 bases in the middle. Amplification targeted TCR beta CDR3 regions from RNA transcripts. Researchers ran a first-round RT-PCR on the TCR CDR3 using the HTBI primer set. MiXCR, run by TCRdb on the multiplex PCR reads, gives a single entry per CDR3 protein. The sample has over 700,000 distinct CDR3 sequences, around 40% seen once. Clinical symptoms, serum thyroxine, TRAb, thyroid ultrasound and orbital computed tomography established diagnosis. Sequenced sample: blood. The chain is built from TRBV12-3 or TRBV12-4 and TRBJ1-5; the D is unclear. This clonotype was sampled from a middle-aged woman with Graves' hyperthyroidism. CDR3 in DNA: TGTGCCAGCAGTTTAGAGCTTGGGAGCGGGGGCAATCAGCCCCAGCATTTT. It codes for CASSLELGSGGNQPQHF.